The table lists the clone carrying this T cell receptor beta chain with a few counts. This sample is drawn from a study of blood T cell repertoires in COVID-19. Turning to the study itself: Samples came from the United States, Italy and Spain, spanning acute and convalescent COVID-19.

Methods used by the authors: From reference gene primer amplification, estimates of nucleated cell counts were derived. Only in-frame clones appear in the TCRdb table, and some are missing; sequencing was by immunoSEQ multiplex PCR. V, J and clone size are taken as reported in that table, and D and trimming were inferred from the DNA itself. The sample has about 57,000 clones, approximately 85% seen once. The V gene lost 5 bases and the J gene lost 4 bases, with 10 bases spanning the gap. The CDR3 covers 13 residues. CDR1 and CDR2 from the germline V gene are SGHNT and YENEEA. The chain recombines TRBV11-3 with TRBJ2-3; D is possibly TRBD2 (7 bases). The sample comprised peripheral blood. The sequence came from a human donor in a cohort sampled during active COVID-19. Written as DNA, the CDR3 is TGTGCCAGCAGCCTCGGGGGGCCAGATACGCAGTATTTT. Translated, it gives CASSLGGPDTQYF.